This T cell receptor (beta chain) was identified in a study of shared clonotypes between healthy human individuals. Notes on the study in general: Limitation of the genetic and exposure-history diversity represented came from the few donors. Among non-shared clonotypes, generation probabilities were lower than among those shared by all four donors.

This clone came up once. Its cognate antigen is unknown. CDR1 is WSHSY and CDR2 is SAAADI in the germline V gene. V lost 3 bases and J 3 bases, leaving 11 bases between the germline ends. The CDR3 runs to 14 residues. Genomic DNA of each subset was evenly split across several immunoSEQ plates. Sequencing used immunoSEQ multiplex PCR; TCRdb keeps in-frame clones, though not all of them. The table lists more than 2,000,000 clones, roughly 92% of them singletons. The sequencing sample was made of naive CD4+ T cells sorted from blood. Subset described: CD45RA+ positively selected. The receptor's source is a man younger than 35 in good health. J is TRBJ1-2 and V is TRBV10-2; D is perhaps TRBD1 (6 bases). The chain's CDR3 is CASSEEGGDYGYTF. The CDR3 DNA sequence: TGCGCCAGCAGTGAAGAGGGGGGGGACTATGGCTACACCTTC.